This T cell receptor (beta chain) originates from a study of CD8+CD57+ T cells in acquired aplastic anemia. For the study at large: The sorted CD4+ and CD8+ cells yielded an average approximately 3.2 ug of DNA. Study-level results: CD8+ Simpson's diversity did not differ significantly between patients and controls. Between patients and controls, approximately 29 CD8+ CDR3 sequences were found in common.

The V and J ends lost 4 bases and 6 bases respectively, with 13 bases between them. Germline lookup yields CDR1 LNHDA and CDR2 SQIVND (reference sequence). The CDR3 is 13 residues long. In the case of this clonotype: Its antigen is not identified.

Genomic DNA was employed as the template in profiling TCR beta VDJ and CDR3. MiXCR, run by TCRdb on the reads, gives a single entry per CDR3 protein. The table records 150,000 to 200,000 distinct CDR3 sequences, around 65% of them present only once. The rearrangement links TRBV19 to TRBJ2-7, with D maybe TRBD2 (5 bases). This receptor was taken from a human donor with severe aplastic anemia or a healthy control (not recorded which). The sample taken for sequencing was sorted CD4+, CD8+, or CD8+CD57+ T cells (not recorded which) from PBMCs. The CDR3 DNA follows: TGTGCCAGTAGTACCGGACTGATCGGCGAGCAGTACTTC. Protein: CASSTGLIGEQYF.